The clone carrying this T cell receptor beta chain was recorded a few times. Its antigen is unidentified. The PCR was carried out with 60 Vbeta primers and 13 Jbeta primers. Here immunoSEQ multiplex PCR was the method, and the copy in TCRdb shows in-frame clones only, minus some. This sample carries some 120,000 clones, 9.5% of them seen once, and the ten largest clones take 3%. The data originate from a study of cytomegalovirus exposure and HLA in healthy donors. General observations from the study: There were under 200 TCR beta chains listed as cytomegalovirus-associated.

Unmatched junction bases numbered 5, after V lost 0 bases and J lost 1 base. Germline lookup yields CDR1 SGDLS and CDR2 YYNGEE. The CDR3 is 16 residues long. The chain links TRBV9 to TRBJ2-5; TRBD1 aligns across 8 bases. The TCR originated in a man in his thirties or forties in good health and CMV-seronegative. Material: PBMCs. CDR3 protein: CASSVEVGTGQETQYF. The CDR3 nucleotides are TGTGCCAGCAGCGTAGAAGTAGGGACAGGCCAAGAGACCCAGTACTTC.